The 13 T cell receptor beta chains below were found in one sample sequenced in a study of cytomegalovirus exposure and HLA in healthy donors. A multiplex PCR was run with 60 Vbeta primers and 13 Jbeta primers. Clones were sequenced by immunoSEQ multiplex PCR, and TCRdb holds only the in-frame ones, with some missing. The profile covers under 200,000 clones, with 70% to 80% appearing a single time and around 0.74% taken by the ten largest. Sequenced input: PBMCs. The source is a middle-aged woman in good health and CMV-seronegative.

The chain links TRBV7-2 to TRBJ2-1; D not certain. V gave up 3 bases and J gave up 7 bases, with 10 bases separating them. The CDR3 is 13 amino acids. Looked up from germline, CDR1 is SGHTA and CDR2 is FQGNSA. The CDR3 loop is CASSFPPVNEQFF. CDR3 DNA: TGTGCCAGCAGCTTTCCCCCCGTAAATGAGCAGTTCTTC. Together with reference TRBV7-2 and TRBJ2-1, the CDR3 gives the full variable domain: GAGVSQSPSNKVTEKGKDVELRCDPISGHTALYWYRQSLGQGLEFLIYFQGNSAPDKSGLPSDRFSAERTGGSVSTLTIQRTQQEDSAVYLCASSFPPVNEQFFGPGTRLTVL.

The chain employs TRBV28 and TRBJ2-1; 7 positions agree with TRBD1. The germline CDR1 and CDR2 sequences are MDHEN and SYDVKM. The CDR3 has 13 amino acids. The trim removed 3 bases at V and 9 bases at J, leaving 5 bases unmatched. CDR3 nucleotide sequence: TGTGCCAGCAGTTTGACAGGGACGGGTGAGCAGTTCTTC. This encodes CASSLTGTGEQFF.

The chain joins TRBV5-1 to TRBJ2-2, with TRBD1 identical over 8 bases. This CDR3 spans 13 amino acids. J gave up 5 bases and V 3 bases, and 0 bases lay outside the gene matches. The germline V gene encodes CDR1 SGHRS and CDR2 YFSETQ. The DNA for the CDR3 is TGCGCCAGCAGCTGGACAGGGACCGGGGAGCTGTTTTTT. This sequence encodes CASSWTGTGELFF.

The CDR3 DNA reads TGTGCCAGCAGCCCGTCGTCACAAGAACCCCAGCATTTT. Protein: CASSPSSQEPQHF. The J gene is TRBJ1-5, the V gene TRBV11-3; the D is unclear. The CDR3 loop spans 13 amino acids. CDR1 is SGHNT, CDR2 YENEEA, per germline. The ends were cut back, 5 bases at V and 10 bases at J, with 15 bases in the middle. The complete variable domain, with remaining parts taken from reference TRBV11-3 and TRBJ1-5, reads EAGVVQSPRYKIIEKKQPVAFWCNPISGHNTLYWYLQNLGQGPELLIRYENEEAVDDSQLPKDRFSAERLKGVDSTLKIQPAELGDSAVYLCASSPSSQEPQHFGDGTRLSIL.

The CDR3 loop reads CASSLIVAREAFF. In DNA, the CDR3 is TGTGCCAGCAGCTTAATTGTAGCCCGTGAAGCTTTCTTT. This chain uses TRBV7-2 with TRBJ1-1; D is unclear. Germline V gives CDR1 SGHTA, CDR2 FQGNSA. The CDR3 has 13 residues. Trimming shortened V by 2 bases and J by 7 bases, and 11 bases separated the two germline ends.

The genes are TRBV28 and TRBJ1-2; D call uncertain. The V gene's germline CDR1 is MDHEN and CDR2 SYDVKM. V gave up 5 bases and J gave up 2 bases, with 15 bases separating them. This CDR3 has 15 residues. The CDR3 spells CASSPPRLTNYGYTF. The CDR3 bases are TGTGCCAGCAGTCCACCTAGACTGACGAACTATGGCTACACCTTC.

This sequence joins TRBV6-1 and TRBJ1-4; 7 bases match TRBD1. The CDR3 is 13 residues long. The junction had 9 bases not matched to a gene; V was cut back by 6 bases and J by 11 bases. CDR1 is MNHNS, CDR2 SASEGT, per germline. CDR3 nucleotides: TGTGCCAGCAGAGGACAGGAGATAGGGAAACTGTTTTTT. This codes for CASRGQEIGKLFF.

The V gene is TRBV5-6, the J gene TRBJ1-1, with 8 bases fitting TRBD1. Unmatched junction bases numbered 12, after V lost 7 bases and J lost 1 base. Germline V CDR1 and CDR2: SGHDT, YYEEEE. The CDR3 is 16 amino acids. Here the CDR3 DNA reads TGTGCCAGCTGCTACCGAGACAGGGGAGGGAACACTGAAGCTTTCTTT. Amino acid sequence: CASCYRDRGGNTEAFF.

This clone was seen more than once but under ten times. The chain uses TRBV5-1 and TRBJ2-7; TRBD2 matches 9 bases. The germline CDR1 and CDR2 sequences are SGHRS and YFSETQ. V dropped 5 bases and J dropped 4; count of bases not matched to a gene: 10. The CDR3 is 15 amino acids. CDR3 coding DNA: TGCGCCAGCAGTCAGGCGGCGGGAGGGCCATACGAGCAGTACTTC. Amino acid sequence: CASSQAAGGPYEQYF.

This clone appeared a few times. V usage is TRBV6-1 and J usage is TRBJ1-2; the match to TRBD1 covers 9 bases. The CDR3 sequence is 16 residues long. V trimming: 3 bases; J trimming: 8 bases; junction bases outside the gene matches: 13. Germline CDR1 reads MNHNS; CDR2 reads SASEGT. Here the CDR3 reads CASSDIVETGGQGYTF. CDR3 coding DNA: TGTGCCAGCAGTGATATTGTTGAGACAGGGGGTCAAGGCTACACCTTC.

V gene TRBV6-5 combines with J gene TRBJ1-3, with 8 bases fitting TRBD1. Germline CDR1 reads MNHEY; CDR2 reads SVGAGI. The CDR3 runs 15 residues. The ends lost 2 bases at V and 3 bases at J; junction bases unmatched: 3. This chain's CDR3 is CASSYQGASGNTIYF. The CDR3 DNA sequence: TGTGCCAGCAGTTACCAGGGGGCGAGTGGAAACACCATATATTTT.

This clone was recorded once. V gene TRBV19 combines with J gene TRBJ2-6, with TRBD1 matching 7 bases. The length of the CDR3 is 16 residues. Unmatched junction bases numbered 10, after V lost 9 bases and J lost 2 bases. Germline V gives CDR1 LNHDA, CDR2 SQIVND (reference sequence). The DNA for the CDR3 is TGTGCCAGCTGGTCCCGGGACAGTGCTGGGGCCAACGTCCTGACTTTC. As protein: CASWSRDSAGANVLTF.

The chain recombines TRBV5-1 with TRBJ1-1, with D perhaps matching TRBD1 (6 bases). The CDR3 runs 14 residues. V dropped 5 bases and J dropped 4 bases, with 15 bases sitting between them. Germline V gene lookup returns CDR1 SGHRS and CDR2 YFSETQ. The CDR3 here is CASREGGLGTEAFF. CDR3 sequence (DNA): TGCGCCAGCAGGGAGGGGGGGCTAGGCACTGAAGCTTTCTTT.